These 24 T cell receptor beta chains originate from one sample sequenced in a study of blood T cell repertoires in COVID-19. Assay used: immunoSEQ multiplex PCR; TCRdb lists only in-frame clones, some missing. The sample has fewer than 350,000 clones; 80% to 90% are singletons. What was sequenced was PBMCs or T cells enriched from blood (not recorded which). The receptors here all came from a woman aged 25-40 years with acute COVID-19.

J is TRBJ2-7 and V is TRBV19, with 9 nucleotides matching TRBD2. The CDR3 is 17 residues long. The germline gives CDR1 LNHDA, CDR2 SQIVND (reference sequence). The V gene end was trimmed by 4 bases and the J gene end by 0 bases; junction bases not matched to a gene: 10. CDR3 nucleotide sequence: TGTGCCAGTAGTACCCAAACCGGACTAGCGAGCTCCTACGAGCAGTACTTC. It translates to CASSTQTGLASSYEQYF.

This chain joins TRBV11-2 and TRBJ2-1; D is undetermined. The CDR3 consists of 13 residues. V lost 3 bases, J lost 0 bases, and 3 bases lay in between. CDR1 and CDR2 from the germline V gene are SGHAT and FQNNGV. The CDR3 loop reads CASSFGSYNEQFF. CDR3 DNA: TGTGCCAGCAGCTTCGGCTCCTACAATGAGCAGTTCTTC.

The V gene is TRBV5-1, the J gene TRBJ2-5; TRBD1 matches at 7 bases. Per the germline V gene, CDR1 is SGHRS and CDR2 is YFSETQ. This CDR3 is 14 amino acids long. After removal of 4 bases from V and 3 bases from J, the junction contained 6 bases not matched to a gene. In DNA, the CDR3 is TGCGCCAGCAGCCAAACTCAGGGGGAAGAGACCCAGTACTTC. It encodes CASSQTQGEETQYF. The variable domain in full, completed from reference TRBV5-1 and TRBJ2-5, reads KAGVTQTPRYLIKTRGQQVTLSCSPISGHRSVSWYQQTPGQGLQFLFEYFSETQRNKGNFPGRFSGRQFSNSRSEMNVSTLELGDSALYLCASSQTQGEETQYFGPGTRLLVL.

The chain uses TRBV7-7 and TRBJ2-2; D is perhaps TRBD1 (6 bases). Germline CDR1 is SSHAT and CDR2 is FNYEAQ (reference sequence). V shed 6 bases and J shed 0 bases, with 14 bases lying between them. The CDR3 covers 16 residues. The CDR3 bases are TGTGCCAGCAGACCCCCAGGGACAACGAACACCGGGGAGCTGTTTTTT. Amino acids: CASRPPGTTNTGELFF.

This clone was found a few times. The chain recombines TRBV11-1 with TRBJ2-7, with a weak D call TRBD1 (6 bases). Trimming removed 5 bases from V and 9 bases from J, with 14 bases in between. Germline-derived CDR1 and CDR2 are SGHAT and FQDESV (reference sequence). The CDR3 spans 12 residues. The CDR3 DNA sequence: TGTGCCAGCAGCCTACAGGGTTTTGGGCAGTACTTC. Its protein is CASSLQGFGQYF.

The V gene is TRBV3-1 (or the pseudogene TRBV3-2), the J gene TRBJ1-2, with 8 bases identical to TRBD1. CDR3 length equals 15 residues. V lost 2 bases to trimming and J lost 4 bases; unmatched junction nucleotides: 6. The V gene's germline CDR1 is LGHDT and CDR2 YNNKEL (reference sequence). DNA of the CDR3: TGTGCCAGCAGCCAACCAGACAGGGGTGGCTATGGCTACACCTTC. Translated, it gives CASSQPDRGGYGYTF.

CDR3: CASSLEGHVSSYNEQFF. The DNA of the CDR3 is TGTGCCAGCAGCTTAGAGGGACACGTCAGCTCCTACAATGAGCAGTTCTTC. This chain joins TRBV11-2 and TRBJ2-1; tentatively, D is TRBD1 (6 bases). This CDR3 contains 17 residues. Looked up from germline, CDR1 is SGHAT and CDR2 is FQNNGV. V dropped 0 bases and J dropped 0 bases, with 12 bases sitting between them. The full variable domain, its missing parts supplied by reference TRBV11-2 and TRBJ2-1, is EAGVAQSPRYKIIEKRQSVAFWCNPISGHATLYWYQQILGQGPKLLIQFQNNGVVDDSQLPKDRFSAERLKGVDSTLKIQPAKLEDSAVYLCASSLEGHVSSYNEQFFGPGTRLTVL.

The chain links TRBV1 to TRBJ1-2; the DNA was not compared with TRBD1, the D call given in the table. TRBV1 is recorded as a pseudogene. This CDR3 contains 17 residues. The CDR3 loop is CTSSQDGDGLSRGGYTF. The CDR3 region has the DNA TGCACCAGCAGCCAAGATGGAGACGGCTTATCAAGGGGAGGCTACACCTTC.

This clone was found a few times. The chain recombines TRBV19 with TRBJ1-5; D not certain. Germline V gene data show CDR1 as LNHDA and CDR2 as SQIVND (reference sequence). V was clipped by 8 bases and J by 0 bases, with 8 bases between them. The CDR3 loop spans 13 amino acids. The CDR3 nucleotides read TGTGCCAGTTCGCAGGATAGCAATCAGCCCCAGCATTTT. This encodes CASSQDSNQPQHF.

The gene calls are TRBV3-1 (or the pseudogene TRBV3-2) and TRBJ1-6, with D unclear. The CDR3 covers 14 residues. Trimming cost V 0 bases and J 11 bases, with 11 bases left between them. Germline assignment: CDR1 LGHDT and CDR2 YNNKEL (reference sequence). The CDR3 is CASSQDWSATPLHF. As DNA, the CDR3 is TGTGCCAGCAGCCAAGACTGGTCTGCTACACCCCTCCACTTT.

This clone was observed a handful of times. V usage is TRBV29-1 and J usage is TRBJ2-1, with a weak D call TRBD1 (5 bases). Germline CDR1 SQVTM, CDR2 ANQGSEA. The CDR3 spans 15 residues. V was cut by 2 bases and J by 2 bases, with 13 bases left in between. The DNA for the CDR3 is TGCAGCGTTGAACAAACAGACAGTACCTACAATGAGCAGTTCTTC. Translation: CSVEQTDSTYNEQFF.

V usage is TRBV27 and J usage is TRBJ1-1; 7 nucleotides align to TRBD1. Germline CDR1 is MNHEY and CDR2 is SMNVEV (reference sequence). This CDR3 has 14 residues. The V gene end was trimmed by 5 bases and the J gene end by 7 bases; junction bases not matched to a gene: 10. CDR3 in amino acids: CASSQGGAVGEAFF. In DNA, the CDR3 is TGTGCCAGCAGTCAAGGGGGCGCGGTTGGTGAAGCTTTCTTT.

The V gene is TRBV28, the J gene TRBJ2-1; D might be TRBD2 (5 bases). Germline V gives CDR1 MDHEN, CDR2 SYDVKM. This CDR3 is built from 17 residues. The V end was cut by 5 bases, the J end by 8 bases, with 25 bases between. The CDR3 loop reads CASSPGSGVQYTDEQFF. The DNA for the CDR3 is TGTGCCAGCAGTCCGGGGAGTGGGGTACAGTATACGGATGAGCAGTTCTTC.

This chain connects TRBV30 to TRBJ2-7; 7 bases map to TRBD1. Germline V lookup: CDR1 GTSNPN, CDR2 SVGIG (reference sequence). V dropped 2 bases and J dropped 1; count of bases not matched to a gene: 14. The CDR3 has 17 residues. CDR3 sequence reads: CAWSTTRQGPVSYEQYF. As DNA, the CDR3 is TGTGCCTGGAGTACTACTCGACAGGGCCCCGTTTCCTACGAGCAGTACTTC.

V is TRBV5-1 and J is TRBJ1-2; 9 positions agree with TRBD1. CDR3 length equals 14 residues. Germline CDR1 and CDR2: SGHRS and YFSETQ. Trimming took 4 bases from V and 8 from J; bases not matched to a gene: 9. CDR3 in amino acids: CASSETGQGRGYTF. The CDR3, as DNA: TGCGCCAGCAGCGAGACGGGACAGGGCAGGGGCTACACCTTC.

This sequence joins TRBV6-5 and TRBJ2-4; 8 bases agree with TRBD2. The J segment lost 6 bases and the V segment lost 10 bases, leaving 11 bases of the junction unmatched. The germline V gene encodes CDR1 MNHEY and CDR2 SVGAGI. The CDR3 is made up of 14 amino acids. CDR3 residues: CATTTSAPPNIQYF. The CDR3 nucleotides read TGTGCCACAACGACTAGCGCGCCTCCAAACATTCAGTACTTC.

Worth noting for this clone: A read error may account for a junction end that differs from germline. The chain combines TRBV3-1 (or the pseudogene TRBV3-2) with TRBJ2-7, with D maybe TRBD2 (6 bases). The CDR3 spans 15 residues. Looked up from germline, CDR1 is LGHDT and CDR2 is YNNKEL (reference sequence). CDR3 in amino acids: CASSHSSGTLVDVNF. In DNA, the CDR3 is TGTGCCAGCAGCCACTCATCCGGGACTTTGGTGGATGTGAACTTC.

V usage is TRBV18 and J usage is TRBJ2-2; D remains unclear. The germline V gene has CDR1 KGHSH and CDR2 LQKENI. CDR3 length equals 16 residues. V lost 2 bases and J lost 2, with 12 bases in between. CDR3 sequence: CASSPFWLENTGELFF. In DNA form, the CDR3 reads TGTGCCAGCTCACCATTCTGGCTAGAAAACACCGGGGAGCTGTTTTTT.

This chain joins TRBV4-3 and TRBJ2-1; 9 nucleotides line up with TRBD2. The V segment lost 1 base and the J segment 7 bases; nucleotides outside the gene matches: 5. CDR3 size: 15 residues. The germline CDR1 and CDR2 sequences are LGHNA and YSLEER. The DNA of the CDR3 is TGCGCCAGCAGCCAAGGAGCGGGAGGTGGTAATGAGCAGTTCTTC. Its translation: CASSQGAGGGNEQFF.

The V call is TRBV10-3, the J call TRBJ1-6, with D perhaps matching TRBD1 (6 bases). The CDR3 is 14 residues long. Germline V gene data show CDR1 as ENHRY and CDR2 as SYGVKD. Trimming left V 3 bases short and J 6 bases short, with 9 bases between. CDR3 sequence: CAISEGQINSPLHF. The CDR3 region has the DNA TGTGCCATCAGTGAAGGACAGATTAATTCACCCCTCCACTTT.

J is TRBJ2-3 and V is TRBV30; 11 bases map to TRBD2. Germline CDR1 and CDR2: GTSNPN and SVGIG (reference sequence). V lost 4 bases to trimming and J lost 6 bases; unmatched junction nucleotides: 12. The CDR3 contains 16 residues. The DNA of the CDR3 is TGTGCCTGGACTCCCATGGCTAGCGGGAGGCGGGATACGCAGTATTTT. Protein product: CAWTPMASGRRDTQYF.

CDR3 sequence: CASSKTGTGLQETQYF. The CDR3 DNA reads TGTGCCAGCAGCAAAACCGGGACAGGACTTCAAGAGACCCAGTACTTC. V and J are TRBV3-1 (or the pseudogene TRBV3-2) and TRBJ2-5, with TRBD1 identical over 8 bases. Germline trimming cut 5 bases from V and 2 bases from J; bases unmatched to any gene: 10. CDR3 length equals 16 residues. Germline CDR1 reads LGHDT; CDR2 reads YNNKEL (reference sequence).

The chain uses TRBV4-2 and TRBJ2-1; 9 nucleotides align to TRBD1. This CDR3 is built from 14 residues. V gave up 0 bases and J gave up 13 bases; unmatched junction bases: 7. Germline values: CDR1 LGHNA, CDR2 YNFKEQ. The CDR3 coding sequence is TGTGCCAGCAGCCAAGATAAGGGGACAGGGATCCAGTTCTTC. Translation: CASSQDKGTGIQFF.

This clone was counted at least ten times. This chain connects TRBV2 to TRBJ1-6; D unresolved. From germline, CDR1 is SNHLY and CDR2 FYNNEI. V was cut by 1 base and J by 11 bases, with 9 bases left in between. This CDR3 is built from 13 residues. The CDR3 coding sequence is TGTGCCAGCAGTGAAGACAGCCGGACACCCCTCCACTTT. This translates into CASSEDSRTPLHF.